Following are 19 T cell receptor beta chains from one sample sequenced in a study of T cell responses to AZD1222 COVID-19 vaccine. The method was immunoSEQ multiplex PCR; TCRdb's version includes in-frame clones alone and lacks a portion of them. Among about 100,000 clones listed, over 75% were seen once. The material sequenced was peripheral blood, taken on day 0 of MenACWY control vaccination. These receptors all come from an adult in good health.

V gene TRBV4-2 combines with J gene TRBJ1-2; D unclear. Germline V gene lookup returns CDR1 LGHNA and CDR2 YNFKEQ. V lost 0 bases, J lost 4 bases, and 18 bases lay in between. The CDR3 runs 17 residues. CDR3 sequence (DNA): TGTGCCAGCAGCCAAGAGGAGGCAGGAAGTCTAATCTATGGCTACACCTTC. This sequence encodes CASSQEEAGSLIYGYTF.

The chain couples TRBV18 to TRBJ2-3, with unresolved D. Germline CDR1 reads KGHSH; CDR2 reads LQKENI. V lost 3 bases to trimming and J lost 0 bases, with 4 bases between them. This CDR3 contains 13 residues. Here the CDR3 DNA reads TGTGCCAGCTCACCGGTTAGCACAGATACGCAGTATTTT. Amino acid sequence: CASSPVSTDTQYF.

This chain links TRBV3-1 (or the pseudogene TRBV3-2) with TRBJ2-7; 11 bases line up with TRBD2. Unmatched junction bases numbered 4, after V lost 4 bases and J lost 5 bases. Germline-derived CDR1 and CDR2 are LGHDT and YNNKEL (reference sequence). This CDR3 spans 14 amino acids. CDR3 region: CASSRLAGGDEQYF. In DNA, the CDR3 is TGTGCCAGCAGCCGCCTAGCGGGAGGCGACGAGCAGTACTTC.

This clone turned up a few times. J is TRBJ2-1 and V is TRBV29-1, with a tentative D call TRBD2 (5 bases). The germline V gene encodes CDR1 SQVTM and CDR2 ANQGSEA. The CDR3 runs 11 residues. Trimming pared 6 bases from V and 3 bases from J, leaving 6 bases between. CDR3 protein: CSVRGYNEQFF. Here the CDR3 DNA reads TGCAGCGTCCGGGGCTACAATGAGCAGTTCTTC.

The genes are TRBV12-5 and TRBJ2-5; D is unresolved. The CDR3 totals 12 residues. Germline V gene data show CDR1 as LGHNT and CDR2 as FRNRAP. V was cut by 1 base and J by 8 bases, with 8 bases left in between. The CDR3 DNA follows: TGTGCTAGTGGTTTGGAGGAAGGAACCCAGTACTTC. Translation: CASGLEEGTQYF.

The V gene is TRBV6-5, the J gene TRBJ2-1; D not resolved. V was cut by 6 bases and J by 5 bases, with 5 bases left in between. CDR3 length: 11 amino acids. The V gene's germline CDR1 is MNHEY and CDR2 SVGAGI. In nucleotides, the CDR3 is TGTGCCAGCAGCGGTAACAATGAGCAGTTCTTC. Amino acid sequence: CASSGNNEQFF.

The gene calls are TRBV6-5 and TRBJ1-2; D is perhaps TRBD1 (5 bases). Germline V lookup: CDR1 MNHEY, CDR2 SVGAGI. CDR3 length: 15 residues. The ends were cut back, 0 bases at V and 6 bases at J, with 14 bases in the middle. CDR3 in amino acids: CASSYSKRGWDGYTF. CDR3 in DNA: TGTGCCAGCAGTTACTCGAAGCGGGGGTGGGATGGCTACACCTTC.

The chain carries TRBV27 and TRBJ1-4, with 7 bases matching TRBD1. Germline V gene data show CDR1 as MNHEY and CDR2 as SMNVEV (reference sequence). The CDR3 has 17 amino acids. With V trimmed by 2 bases and J by 8 bases, 14 bases remained unmatched. The CDR3 DNA reads TGTGCCAGCAGTTTAATGGGCGGCAGGGGGGGGTTAGAAAAACTGTTTTTT. This encodes CASSLMGGRGGLEKLFF.

The chain employs TRBV7-9 and TRBJ1-2; the D is unclear. V lost 1 base and J 8 bases, leaving 8 bases between the germline ends. The germline V gene encodes CDR1 SEHNR and CDR2 FQNEAQ (reference sequence). The CDR3 loop spans 12 amino acids. In DNA, the CDR3 is TGTGCCAGCAGCTTAGGAGCGAGCGGCTACACCTTC. It is translated as CASSLGASGYTF. Together with reference TRBV7-9 and TRBJ1-2, the CDR3 gives the full variable domain: DTGVSQNPRHKITKRGQNVTFRCDPISEHNRLYWYRQTLGQGPEFLTYFQNEAQLEKSRLLSDRFSAERPKGSFSTLEIQRTEQGDSAMYLCASSLGASGYTFGSGTRLTVV.

The gene calls are TRBV6-2 or TRBV6-3 and TRBJ2-7; 7 nucleotides line up with TRBD2. Per germline, CDR1 MNHEY and CDR2 SVGEGT. The CDR3 is made up of 13 amino acids. The J segment lost 6 bases and the V segment lost 5 bases, leaving 7 bases of the junction unmatched. The CDR3 DNA sequence: TGTGCCAGCAGTCGCGGGGGACCCCTCGAGCAGTACTTC. Protein product: CASSRGGPLEQYF.

This clone has only one observation. This chain uses TRBV7-9 with TRBJ1-1; no firm D call. V dropped 1 base and J dropped 0 bases, with 15 bases sitting between them. In germline, CDR1 is SEHNR, CDR2 FQNEAQ (reference sequence). The CDR3 totals 17 residues. The chain's CDR3 is CASSLEGNIGLNTEAFF. The CDR3 region has the DNA TGTGCCAGCAGCTTAGAGGGAAACATAGGTCTGAACACTGAAGCTTTCTTT.

V usage is TRBV11-3 and J usage is TRBJ1-2; D is undetermined. This CDR3 spans 13 amino acids. Germline CDR1 is SGHNT and CDR2 is YENEEA. V was pared by 2 bases and J by 7 bases, with 11 bases between. This chain's CDR3 is CASSLRKGTGYTF. For the CDR3, the DNA is TGTGCCAGCAGCTTAAGGAAGGGAACTGGCTACACCTTC.

V gene TRBV5-8 combines with J gene TRBJ2-2; D is unresolved. The CDR3 covers 13 residues. V lost 5 bases and J lost 9, with 14 bases in between. Germline assignment: CDR1 SGHTS and CDR2 YDEGEE. DNA of the CDR3: TGTGCCAGCAGGGAATACACCGGCCGGGAGCTGTTTTTT. Translating gives CASREYTGRELFF. The full variable domain, its missing parts supplied by reference TRBV5-8 and TRBJ2-2, is EAGVTQSPTHLIKTRGQQATLRCSPISGHTSVYWYQQALGLGLQFLLWYDEGEERNRGNFPPRFSGRQFPNYSSELNVNALELEDSALYLCASREYTGRELFFGEGSRLTVL.

The rearrangement uses TRBV9 and TRBJ1-2, with a possible D match to TRBD1 (5 bases). Trimming left V 0 bases short and J 4 bases short, with 13 bases between. This CDR3 comprises 15 residues. Per germline, CDR1 SGDLS and CDR2 YYNGEE. Written as DNA, the CDR3 is TGTGCCAGCAGCGTAGCTGGGTCAGGGACCTATGGCTACACCTTC. Protein product: CASSVAGSGTYGYTF.

This clone was found once. The V call is TRBV28, the J call TRBJ1-1; the D gene is possibly TRBD1 (5 bases). Germline-derived CDR1 and CDR2 are MDHEN and SYDVKM. Trimming pared 2 bases from V and 4 bases from J, leaving 14 bases between. The CDR3 is made up of 15 amino acids. The chain's CDR3 is CASSLLFPRGTEAFF. CDR3 bases: TGTGCCAGCAGTTTACTTTTTCCGAGGGGCACTGAAGCTTTCTTT.

The V gene is TRBV12-3 or TRBV12-4, the J gene TRBJ2-7, with TRBD1 as a possible D gene (6 bases). The ends were cut back, 6 bases at V and 6 bases at J, with 15 bases in the middle. The CDR3 totals 13 residues. For the CDR3, the DNA is TGTGCCAGCAGCCAATATGGGGGCGCCGAGCAGTACTTC. Residues: CASSQYGGAEQYF.

This clone was recorded only once. The rearrangement uses TRBV25-1 and TRBJ2-7; 10 positions match TRBD1. There are 18 residues in the CDR3. Germline V gene data show CDR1 as MGHDK and CDR2 as SYGVNS. The J segment lost 4 bases and the V segment lost 9 bases, leaving 21 bases of the junction unmatched. The CDR3 region has the DNA TGTGCCAGGCCACCCGCCTTAACCGGGACAGGGGAATTATACGAGCAGTACTTC. The encoded protein is CARPPALTGTGELYEQYF.

The V and J genes are TRBV29-1 and TRBJ2-7, with unresolved D. This CDR3 contains 14 residues. Germline lookup yields CDR1 SQVTM and CDR2 ANQGSEA. V lost 7 bases to trimming and J lost 3 bases, with 19 bases between them. The CDR3 reads CSEVGHAYYYEQYF. The CDR3 DNA reads TGCAGCGAAGTAGGCCACGCCTATTACTACGAGCAGTACTTC.

The chain joins TRBV11-2 to TRBJ2-1; 9 nucleotides line up with TRBD1. Trimming removed 0 bases from V and 6 bases from J; junction bases left unmatched: 6. From germline, CDR1 is SGHAT and CDR2 FQNNGV. This CDR3 has 16 residues. The CDR3 sequence: CASSLDPGQGANEQFF. As DNA, the CDR3 is TGTGCCAGCAGCTTAGATCCGGGACAGGGAGCCAATGAGCAGTTCTTC. Full variable domain (rest looked up from reference TRBV11-2 and TRBJ2-1): EAGVAQSPRYKIIEKRQSVAFWCNPISGHATLYWYQQILGQGPKLLIQFQNNGVVDDSQLPKDRFSAERLKGVDSTLKIQPAKLEDSAVYLCASSLDPGQGANEQFFGPGTRLTVL.